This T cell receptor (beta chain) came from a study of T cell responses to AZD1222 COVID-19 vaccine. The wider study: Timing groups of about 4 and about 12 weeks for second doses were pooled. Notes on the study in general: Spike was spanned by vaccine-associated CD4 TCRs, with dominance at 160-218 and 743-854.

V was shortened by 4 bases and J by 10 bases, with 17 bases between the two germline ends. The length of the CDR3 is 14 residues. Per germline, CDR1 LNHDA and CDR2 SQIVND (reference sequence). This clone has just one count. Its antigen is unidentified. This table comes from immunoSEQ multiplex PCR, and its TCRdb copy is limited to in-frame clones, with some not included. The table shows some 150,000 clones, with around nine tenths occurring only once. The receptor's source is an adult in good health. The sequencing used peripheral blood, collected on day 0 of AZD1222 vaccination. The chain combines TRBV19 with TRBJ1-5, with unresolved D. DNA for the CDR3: TGTGCCAGTAGTAGCGGGATCAATAAGGATCCCCAGCATTTT. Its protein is CASSSGINKDPQHF. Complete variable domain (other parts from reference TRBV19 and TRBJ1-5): DGGITQSPKYLFRKEGQNVTLSCEQNLNHDAMYWYRQDPGQGLRLIYYSQIVNDFQKGDIAEGYSVSREKKESFPLTVTSAQKNPTAFYLCASSSGINKDPQHFGDGTRLSIL.